A selection of T cell receptor beta chains follows, all from one sample in a study of T cell repertoires in cytomegalovirus infection. MiXCR was run by TCRdb on the reads, yielding one entry per CDR3 protein. This sample carries approximately 500,000 distinct CDR3 sequences, around 10% of them seen once, and the ten largest clones take roughly a tenth. The sequenced material came from PBMCs. All receptors derive from a human donor in good health (CMV status not recorded). Some clones in this sample may be carry-over from other donors' samples. Each CDR3 is given with its conserved first and last residue. The D gene is left open where the match is weak. A row's size may be missing; if present it is once, few, many or a size class.

>TRBV19|TRBJ2-7|many|NA
CASSIGRAYEQYF
TGTGCCAGTAGTATTGGCAGAGCCTACGAGCAGTACTTC
>TRBV7-2|TRBJ1-2|many|NA
CASHPGPGYGYTF
TGTGCCAGCCACCCGGGACCCGGGTATGGCTACACCTTC
>TRBV27|TRBJ2-1|NA|TRBD2
CASTPRAGAWSYNEQFF
TGTGCCAGCACCCCCCGAGCGGGAGCATGGTCCTACAATGAGCAGTTCTTC
>TRBV4-2|TRBJ2-7|NA|NA
CASSQDYTGPYEQYF
TGTGCCAGCAGCCAGGATTATACAGGGCCCTACGAGCAGTACTTC
>TRBV4-1|TRBJ2-7|NA|NA
CASSYRAQTHEQYF
TGCGCCAGCAGCTACAGGGCCCAAACCCACGAGCAGTACTTC
>TRBV5-1|TRBJ2-2|many|NA
CASSWGDTRGTGELFF
TGCGCCAGCAGCTGGGGGGACACCCGTGGCACCGGGGAGCTGTTTTTT
>TRBV27|TRBJ1-1|NA|TRBD1
CASSVTGGLGTEAFF
TGTGCCAGCAGTGTCACAGGGGGCTTGGGCACTGAAGCTTTCTTT
>TRBV12-5|TRBJ2-2|few|NA
CASALEPGLGGELFF
TGTGCTAGTGCCCTGGAGCCCGGGCTGGGCGGGGAGCTGTTTTTT
>TRBV23-1|TRBJ1-4|NA|NA
CASPRVGFF
TGCGCCAGCCCCAGGGTCGGATTTTTT
>TRBV5-1|TRBJ2-5|NA|TRBD1
CASDTGETQETQYF
TGCGCCAGCGACACAGGGGAAACTCAAGAGACCCAGTACTTC
>TRBV5-6|TRBJ2-3|many|TRBD2
CASSLPRGLGTADTQYF
TGTGCCAGCAGCTTGCCCCGTGGACTAGGCACGGCAGATACGCAGTATTTT
>TRBV20-1|TRBJ2-7|many|TRBD2
CSAASGGVTYEQYF
TGCAGTGCGGCTAGCGGGGGCGTAACCTACGAGCAGTACTTC
>TRBV6-2/TRBV6-3|TRBJ1-5|many|TRBD1
CASSPRDRGGDYSNQPQHF
TGTGCCAGCAGTCCACGGGACAGGGGAGGCGATTATAGCAATCAGCCCCAGCATTTT
>TRBV13|TRBJ2-1|few|TRBD2
CASSLLGGPDNEQFF
TGTGCCAGCAGCTTACTGGGAGGGCCTGACAATGAGCAGTTCTTC
>TRBV12-5|TRBJ1-1|many|TRBD1
CASGPGGNTEAFF
TGTGCTAGTGGTCCAGGGGGGAACACTGAAGCTTTCTTT
>TRBV29-1|TRBJ2-7|NA|TRBD2
CSVGGGRAYEQYF
TGCAGCGTTGGTGGCGGGAGGGCTTACGAGCAGTACTTC
>TRBV2|TRBJ2-2|many|NA
CASSRGSVTGELFF
TGTGCCAGCAGTAGGGGATCGGTCACCGGGGAGCTGTTTTTT
>TRBV7-2|TRBJ1-1|many|TRBD1
CASSSTGSRTEAFF
TGTGCCAGCAGCTCGACAGGGTCCAGGACTGAAGCTTTCTTT
>TRBV4-1|TRBJ1-5|many|NA
CASSQVPFGSSNQPQHF
TGCGCCAGCAGCCAAGTTCCGTTCGGTAGTAGCAATCAGCCCCAGCATTTT
>TRBV5-4|TRBJ2-2|NA|NA
CASSRTGKDTGELFF
TGTGCCAGCAGCCGTACGGGCAAGGACACCGGGGAGCTGTTTTTT
>TRBV6-7|TRBJ2-6|many|TRBD1
CASNLSGTESSGANVLTF
TGTGCCAGCAATCTTTCCGGGACAGAGAGCTCTGGGGCCAACGTCCTGACTTTC
>TRBV11-2|TRBJ1-4|many|NA
CASSEKFTTTNEKLFF
TGTGCCAGCAGCGAGAAATTCACTACAACTAATGAAAAACTGTTTTTT
>TRBV10-3|TRBJ1-1|many|NA
CAISEIGYEAFF
TGTGCCATCAGTGAGATAGGGTACGAAGCTTTCTTT
>TRBV5-8|TRBJ2-1|NA|TRBD1
CASSLQGALQNEQFF
TGTGCCAGCAGCTTACAGGGGGCGCTTCAAAATGAGCAGTTCTTC
>TRBV30|TRBJ1-4|few|TRBD1
CAWRKTGPNEKLFF
TGTGCCTGGAGGAAGACAGGGCCGAATGAAAAACTGTTTTTT
>TRBV7-3|TRBJ2-6|many|NA
CASSLRAAGANVLTF
TGTGCCAGCAGCTTAAGGGCAGCTGGGGCCAACGTCCTGACTTTC
>TRBV30|TRBJ1-1|many|TRBD1
CAWSSTGFTEAFF
TGTGCCTGGAGTTCGACAGGGTTCACTGAAGCTTTCTTT
>TRBV7-9|TRBJ2-1|many|NA
CASSVDPHNEQFF
TGTGCCAGCAGCGTCGACCCTCACAATGAGCAGTTCTTC
>TRBV29-1|TRBJ2-1|NA|TRBD2
CSGVAGVNNEQFF
TGCAGCGGGGTAGCGGGAGTCAACAATGAGCAGTTCTTC
>TRBV2|TRBJ2-2|NA|NA
CASSGPAGNTGELFF
TGTGCCAGCAGTGGTCCAGCGGGGAACACCGGGGAGCTGTTTTTT
>TRBV29-1|TRBJ2-1|few|NA
CCWWGVSDNEQFF
TGCTGCTGGTGGGGGGTTAGTGACAATGAGCAGTTCTTC
>TRBV7-9|TRBJ1-1|few|NA
CASSLGGANEAFF
TGTGCCAGCAGCTTAGGGGGGGCGAATGAAGCTTTCTTT
>TRBV28|TRBJ1-4|many|NA
CASSSLGKNEKLFF
TGTGCCAGCAGCTCCCTCGGGAAGAATGAAAAACTGTTTTTT
>TRBV11-2|TRBJ2-5|few|NA
CASRDNQETQYF
TGTGCCAGCCGGGACAACCAAGAGACCCAGTACTTC
>TRBV27|TRBJ2-2|few|NA
CASSLFGGATGELFF
TGTGCCAGCAGTTTATTTGGTGGGGCGACCGGGGAGCTGTTTTTT
>TRBV11-2|TRBJ2-2|few|NA
CASSLDPRAVFGELFF
TGTGCCAGCAGCTTAGACCCGAGGGCCGTATTCGGGGAGCTGTTTTTT
>TRBV6-5|TRBJ1-1|NA|NA
CASSYSEDTEAFF
TGTGCCAGCAGTTACAGTGAGGACACTGAAGCTTTCTTT
>TRBV28|TRBJ1-3|few|NA
CASSLGRQDSGNTIYF
TGTGCCAGCAGTTTAGGCCGGCAAGACTCTGGAAACACCATATATTTT
>TRBV7-2|TRBJ2-1|many|TRBD2
CASIPPPRLAGNEQFF
TGTGCCAGCATCCCCCCCCCCCGACTAGCTGGCAATGAGCAGTTCTTC
>TRBV3-1|TRBJ2-3|once|NA
CASSAGLSPHTQYF
TGTGCCAGCAGCGCCGGGTTGTCACCCCATACGCAGTATTTT
>TRBV7-9|TRBJ2-2|many|TRBD2
CASRRLAGMTGELFF
TGTGCCAGCAGAAGACTAGCGGGGATGACCGGGGAGCTGTTTTTT
>TRBV6-2/TRBV6-3|TRBJ1-2|many|NA
CASAPDSNYGYTF
TGTGCCAGCGCTCCGGACAGTAACTATGGCTACACCTTC
>TRBV20-1|TRBJ2-4|NA|TRBD1
CSARWTGKNIQYF
TGCAGTGCTAGGTGGACAGGGAAAAACATTCAGTACTTC
>TRBV9|TRBJ2-7|many|NA
CASSDDGPSFSYEQYF
TGTGCCAGCAGCGACGACGGACCGTCGTTCTCCTACGAGCAGTACTTC
>TRBV7-8|TRBJ2-4|many|TRBD2
CASSQAGGAKNIQYF
TGTGCCAGCTCCCAGGCGGGAGGGGCCAAAAACATTCAGTACTTC
>TRBV12-3/TRBV12-4|TRBJ1-5|many|NA
CASSPRESYQPQHF
TGTGCCAGCAGTCCCCGGGAATCTTATCAGCCCCAGCATTTT
>TRBV29-1|TRBJ2-7|NA|TRBD1
CSVEEQGALRYEQYF
TGCAGCGTTGAAGAGCAGGGGGCGTTACGTTACGAGCAGTACTTC
>TRBV5-4|TRBJ1-1|many|NA
CASSGMNTEAFF
TGTGCCAGCAGCGGAATGAACACTGAAGCTTTCTTT
>TRBV7-2|TRBJ2-5|many|TRBD2
CASSPTSGLQETQYF
TGTGCCAGCAGCCCGACTAGCGGGCTTCAAGAGACCCAGTACTTC
>TRBV14|TRBJ2-5|NA|NA
CASSPELGTRGRTQYF
TGTGCCAGCAGCCCCGAACTGGGGACTCGGGGGCGGACCCAGTACTTC
>TRBV7-2|TRBJ2-5|many|NA
CASSGRDANIQETQYF
TGTGCCAGCAGCGGGCGGGACGCCAATATTCAAGAGACCCAGTACTTC
>TRBV27|TRBJ1-2|NA|TRBD1
CASSRDRPLTNYGYTF
TGTGCCAGCAGCCGGGACAGGCCCCTTACTAACTATGGCTACACCTTC
>TRBV12-3/TRBV12-4|TRBJ1-6|many|TRBD1
CASCLGGTGISSPLHF
TGTGCCAGTTGTTTGGGGGGGACAGGGATTTCTTCACCCCTCCACTTT
>TRBV10-2|TRBJ1-2|many|TRBD1
CASSRDRVYGYTF
TGCGCCAGCAGTAGGGACAGAGTTTATGGCTACACCTTC
>TRBV24-1|TRBJ2-7|NA|NA
CATSERYEQYF
TGTGCCACCAGTGAACGCTACGAGCAGTACTTC